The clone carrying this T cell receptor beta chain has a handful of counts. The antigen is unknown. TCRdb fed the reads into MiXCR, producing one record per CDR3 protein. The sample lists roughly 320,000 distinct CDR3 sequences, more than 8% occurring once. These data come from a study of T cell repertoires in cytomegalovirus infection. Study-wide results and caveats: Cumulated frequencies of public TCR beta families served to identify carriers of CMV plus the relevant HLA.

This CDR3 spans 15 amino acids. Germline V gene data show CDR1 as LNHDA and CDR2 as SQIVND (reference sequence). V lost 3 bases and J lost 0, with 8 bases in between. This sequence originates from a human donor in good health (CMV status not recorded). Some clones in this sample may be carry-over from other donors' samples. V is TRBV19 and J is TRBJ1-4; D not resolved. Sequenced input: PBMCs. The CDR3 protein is CASSMGGATNEKLFF. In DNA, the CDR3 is TGTGCCAGTAGTATGGGTGGTGCAACTAATGAAAAACTGTTTTTT.